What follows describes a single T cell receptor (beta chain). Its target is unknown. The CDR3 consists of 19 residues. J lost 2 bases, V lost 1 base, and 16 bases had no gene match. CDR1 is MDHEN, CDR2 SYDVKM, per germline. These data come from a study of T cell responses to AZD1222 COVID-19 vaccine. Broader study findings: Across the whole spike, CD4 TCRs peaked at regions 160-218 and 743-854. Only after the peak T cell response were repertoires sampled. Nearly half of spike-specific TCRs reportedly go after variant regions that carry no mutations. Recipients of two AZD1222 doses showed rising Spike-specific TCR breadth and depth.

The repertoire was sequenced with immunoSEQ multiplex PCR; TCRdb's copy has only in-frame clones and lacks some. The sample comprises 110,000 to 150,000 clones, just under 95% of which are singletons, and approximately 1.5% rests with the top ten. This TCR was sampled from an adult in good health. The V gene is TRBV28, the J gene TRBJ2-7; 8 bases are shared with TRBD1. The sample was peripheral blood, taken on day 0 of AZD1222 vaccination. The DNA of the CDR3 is TGTGCCAGCAGTTTATTTGGGCAGGGGGCGAGCGAGTTTCCCTACGAGCAGTACTTC. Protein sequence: CASSLFGQGASEFPYEQYF.